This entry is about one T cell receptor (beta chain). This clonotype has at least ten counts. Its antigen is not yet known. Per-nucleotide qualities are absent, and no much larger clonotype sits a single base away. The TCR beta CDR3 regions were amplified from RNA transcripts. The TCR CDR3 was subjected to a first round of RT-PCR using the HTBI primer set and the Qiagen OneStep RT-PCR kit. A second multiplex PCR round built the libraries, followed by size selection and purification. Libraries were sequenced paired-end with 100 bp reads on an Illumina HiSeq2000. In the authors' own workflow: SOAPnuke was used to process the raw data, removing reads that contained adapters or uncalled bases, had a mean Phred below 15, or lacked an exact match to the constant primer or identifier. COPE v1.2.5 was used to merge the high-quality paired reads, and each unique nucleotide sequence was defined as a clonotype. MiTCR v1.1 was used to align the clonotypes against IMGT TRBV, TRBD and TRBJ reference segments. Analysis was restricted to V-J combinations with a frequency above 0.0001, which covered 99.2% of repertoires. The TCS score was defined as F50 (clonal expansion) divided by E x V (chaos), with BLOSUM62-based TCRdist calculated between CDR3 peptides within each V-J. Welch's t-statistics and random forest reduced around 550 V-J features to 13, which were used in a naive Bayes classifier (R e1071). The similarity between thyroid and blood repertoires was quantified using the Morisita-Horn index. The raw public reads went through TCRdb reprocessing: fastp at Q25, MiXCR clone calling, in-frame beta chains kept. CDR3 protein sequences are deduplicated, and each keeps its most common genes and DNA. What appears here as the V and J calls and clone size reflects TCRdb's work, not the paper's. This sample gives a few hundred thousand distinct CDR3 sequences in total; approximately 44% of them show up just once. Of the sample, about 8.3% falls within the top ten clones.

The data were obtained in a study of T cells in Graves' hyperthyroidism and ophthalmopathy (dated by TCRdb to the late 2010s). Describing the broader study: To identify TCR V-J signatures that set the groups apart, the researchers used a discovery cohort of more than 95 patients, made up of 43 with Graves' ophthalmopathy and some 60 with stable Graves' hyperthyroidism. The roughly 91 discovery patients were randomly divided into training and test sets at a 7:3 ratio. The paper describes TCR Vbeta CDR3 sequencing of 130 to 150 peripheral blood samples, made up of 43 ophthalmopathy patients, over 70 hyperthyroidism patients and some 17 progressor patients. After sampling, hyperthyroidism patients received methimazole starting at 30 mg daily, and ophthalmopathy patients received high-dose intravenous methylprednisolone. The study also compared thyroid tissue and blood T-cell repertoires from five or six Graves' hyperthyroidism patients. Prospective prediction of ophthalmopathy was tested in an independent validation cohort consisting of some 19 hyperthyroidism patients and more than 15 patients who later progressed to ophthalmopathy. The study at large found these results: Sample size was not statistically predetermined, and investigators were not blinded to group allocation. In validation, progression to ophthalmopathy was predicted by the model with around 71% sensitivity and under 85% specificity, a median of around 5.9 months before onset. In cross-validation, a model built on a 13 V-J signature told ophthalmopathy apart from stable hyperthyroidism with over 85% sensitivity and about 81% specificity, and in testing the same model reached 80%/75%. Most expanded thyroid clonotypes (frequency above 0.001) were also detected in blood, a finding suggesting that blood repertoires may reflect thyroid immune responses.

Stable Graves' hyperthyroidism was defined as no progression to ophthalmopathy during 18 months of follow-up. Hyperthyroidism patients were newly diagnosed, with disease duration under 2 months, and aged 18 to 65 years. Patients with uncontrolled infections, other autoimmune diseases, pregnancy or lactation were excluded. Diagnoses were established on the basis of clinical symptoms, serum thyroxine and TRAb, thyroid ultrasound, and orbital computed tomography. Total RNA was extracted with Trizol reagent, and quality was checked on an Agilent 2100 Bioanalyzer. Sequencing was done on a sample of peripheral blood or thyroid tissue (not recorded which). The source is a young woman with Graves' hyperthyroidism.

The DNA is TGCAGTGCTAGAATGAGAGGTAACACCGGGGAGCTGTTTTTT. The encoded protein is CSARMRGNTGELFF. The chain uses TRBV20-1 and TRBJ2-2; no D gene call is confident. A distance of 9 bases separates the germline ends of V and J, which lose 2 bases and 2 bases respectively. Taken from the germline V gene (reference sequence), the CDR1 and CDR2 loops are DFQATT and SNEGSKA. Including cysteine and phenylalanine, the CDR3 has 14 amino acids. Kept here is only the CDR3 DNA, which spans 42 bases and is read in frame from base 1.